These T cell receptor beta chains were read from a single sample in a study of T cell responses to AZD1222 COVID-19 vaccine. Assay: immunoSEQ multiplex PCR; the TCRdb copy retains only in-frame clones and omits some. In the table there are 100,000 to 150,000 clones, approximately 89% of which are singletons. The sequences come from peripheral blood, collected on day 0 of AZD1222 vaccination. The receptors come from an adult in good health. Each CDR3 is given with its conserved first and last residue. A D gene is named only where the DNA matches it firmly. The listing skips clone size in some rows; elsewhere it reads once, few, many or a size class.

D gene: TRBD1; clone size: .; J gene: TRBJ2-1; V gene: TRBV28; CDR3 DNA: TGTGCCAGCAGCAGCGGGACAGGGATCTACAATGAGCAGTTCTTC; CDR3 protein: CASSSGTGIYNEQFF
D gene: .; clone size: .; J gene: TRBJ1-1; V gene: TRBV18; CDR3 DNA: TGTGCCAGCTCACCAGGTAGGGATACTGAAGCTTTCTTT; CDR3 protein: CASSPGRDTEAFF
D gene: .; clone size: .; J gene: TRBJ2-5; V gene: TRBV18; CDR3 DNA: TGTGCCAGCTCGTACGGGATGCAAGAGACCCAGTACTTC; CDR3 protein: CASSYGMQETQYF
D gene: TRBD1; clone size: .; J gene: TRBJ1-1; V gene: TRBV7-9; CDR3 DNA: TGTGCCAGCAGCCTTTACAGGGGGACCACTGAAGCTTTCTTT; CDR3 protein: CASSLYRGTTEAFF
D gene: TRBD2; clone size: .; J gene: TRBJ2-3; V gene: TRBV7-3; CDR3 DNA: TGTGCCAGCACTCTCCACGGGGGGACAGATACGCAGTATTTT; CDR3 protein: CASTLHGGTDTQYF
D gene: TRBD1; clone size: few; J gene: TRBJ1-1; V gene: TRBV7-9; CDR3 DNA: TGTGCCAGCAGCCGTTCCCCGGGACAGGGGGCCTACTCGCCGGAAGCTTTCTTT; CDR3 protein: CASSRSPGQGAYSPEAFF
D gene: .; clone size: .; J gene: TRBJ2-7; V gene: TRBV10-3; CDR3 DNA: TGTGCCATCAGTGGGGGGTGGACCTACGAGCAGTACTTC; CDR3 protein: CAISGGWTYEQYF
D gene: TRBD2; clone size: .; J gene: TRBJ2-2; V gene: TRBV7-2; CDR3 DNA: TGTGCCAGCAGCTTAGGCGGGGGGGGCACCGGGGAGCTGTTTTTT; CDR3 protein: CASSLGGGGTGELFF
D gene: .; clone size: .; J gene: TRBJ2-6; V gene: TRBV4-3; CDR3 DNA: TGCGCCAGCAGCCCGGGACACTCTGGGGCCAACGTCCTGACTTTC; CDR3 protein: CASSPGHSGANVLTF
D gene: .; clone size: .; J gene: TRBJ2-6; V gene: TRBV5-4; CDR3 DNA: TGTGCCAGCAGCTTCGAGGGCCCGACAGGATCCGTCCTGACTTTC; CDR3 protein: CASSFEGPTGSVLTF
D gene: .; clone size: .; J gene: TRBJ1-2; V gene: TRBV5-6; CDR3 DNA: TGTGCCAGCAGCATGGACGTAGGACGGGTACATGGCTACACCTTC; CDR3 protein: CASSMDVGRVHGYTF
D gene: .; clone size: .; J gene: TRBJ1-1; V gene: TRBV19; CDR3 DNA: TGTGCCAGCACCAGGGAAAGAACTGAAGCTTTCTTT; CDR3 protein: CASTRERTEAFF
D gene: .; clone size: .; J gene: TRBJ2-5; V gene: TRBV19; CDR3 DNA: TGTGCCAGTAGCCCGACAGTGTTAGAGACCCAGTACTTC; CDR3 protein: CASSPTVLETQYF
D gene: TRBD1; clone size: .; J gene: TRBJ1-5; V gene: TRBV28; CDR3 DNA: TGTGCCAGCAGTTTAGGGGACAGAGATCAGCCCCAGCATTTT; CDR3 protein: CASSLGDRDQPQHF
D gene: .; clone size: .; J gene: TRBJ1-5; V gene: TRBV4-1; CDR3 DNA: TGCGCCAGCAGCCAAGAACCTTCCCCCGATCTACCCCAGCATTTT; CDR3 protein: CASSQEPSPDLPQHF
D gene: .; clone size: .; J gene: TRBJ2-5; V gene: TRBV4-2; CDR3 DNA: TGTGCCAGCAGCCAAGTCGGAGGGGGCTTAGAGACCCAGTACTTC; CDR3 protein: CASSQVGGGLETQYF
D gene: .; clone size: .; J gene: TRBJ2-2; V gene: TRBV19; CDR3 DNA: TGTGCCAGTACCCCGGTAGGGATCACCGGGGAGCTGTTTTTT; CDR3 protein: CASTPVGITGELFF
D gene: .; clone size: .; J gene: TRBJ2-7; V gene: TRBV5-1; CDR3 DNA: TGCGCCAGCAGCATCTCAGGGTCCTACGAGCAGTACTTC; CDR3 protein: CASSISGSYEQYF
D gene: .; clone size: once; J gene: TRBJ1-6; V gene: TRBV28; CDR3 DNA: TGTGCCAGCAGTCTCACCACCGGACAGCCTTCACCCCTCCACTTT; CDR3 protein: CASSLTTGQPSPLHF
D gene: .; clone size: .; J gene: TRBJ2-1; V gene: TRBV18; CDR3 DNA: TGTGCCAGCTCACCAAATTGGCCCTACAATGAGCAGTTCTTC; CDR3 protein: CASSPNWPYNEQFF
D gene: .; clone size: .; J gene: TRBJ2-1; V gene: TRBV9; CDR3 DNA: TGTGCCAGCAGCGTACGTGAGCGGTACAATGAGCAGTTCTTC; CDR3 protein: CASSVRERYNEQFF
D gene: .; clone size: once; J gene: TRBJ1-5; V gene: TRBV19; CDR3 DNA: TGTGCCAGTACTGACCAGGGGTATGGCAATCAGCCCCAGCATTTT; CDR3 protein: CASTDQGYGNQPQHF
D gene: TRBD1; clone size: .; J gene: TRBJ1-2; V gene: TRBV5-4; CDR3 DNA: TGTGCCAGCAGCTGGAGTCAGGGGGCGAAATATGGCTACACCTTC; CDR3 protein: CASSWSQGAKYGYTF
D gene: .; clone size: few; J gene: TRBJ1-1; V gene: TRBV7-3; CDR3 DNA: TGTGCCAGCAGCTGGGGGCCGAACACTGAAGCTTTCTTT; CDR3 protein: CASSWGPNTEAFF
D gene: .; clone size: .; J gene: TRBJ2-5; V gene: TRBV5-1; CDR3 DNA: TGCGCCAGCAGCGGTGGGGGGACCCAAGAGACCCAGTACTTC; CDR3 protein: CASSGGGTQETQYF
D gene: .; clone size: .; J gene: TRBJ1-1; V gene: TRBV4-1; CDR3 DNA: TGCGCCAGCAGCCAGAACCGGGCGAACACTGAAGCTTTCTTT; CDR3 protein: CASSQNRANTEAFF
D gene: .; clone size: .; J gene: TRBJ2-5; V gene: TRBV15; CDR3 DNA: TGTGCCACCAGCAGAGATCGAGGGGGAGAGACCCAGTACTTC; CDR3 protein: CATSRDRGGETQYF
D gene: .; clone size: .; J gene: TRBJ1-3; V gene: TRBV7-9; CDR3 DNA: TGTGCCAGCAGCTTAGGGGTTGGAAACACCATATATTTT; CDR3 protein: CASSLGVGNTIYF
D gene: .; clone size: .; J gene: TRBJ2-2; V gene: TRBV7-8; CDR3 DNA: TGTGCCAGCAGCTTGGATTTTTACACCGGGGAGCTGTTTTTT; CDR3 protein: CASSLDFYTGELFF
D gene: TRBD1; clone size: .; J gene: TRBJ1-2; V gene: TRBV18; CDR3 DNA: TGTGCCAGCTCACCAAGTCCACAGGGGCCGCTGATTGGCTTC; CDR3 protein: CASSPSPQGPLIGF
D gene: TRBD1; clone size: once; J gene: TRBJ2-6; V gene: TRBV5-8; CDR3 DNA: TGTGCCAGCAGCGGGGGACAGGTACTCTCTGGGGCCAACGTCCTGACTTTC; CDR3 protein: CASSGGQVLSGANVLTF
D gene: .; clone size: once; J gene: TRBJ1-1; V gene: TRBV2; CDR3 DNA: TGTGCCAGCAGTGAAGGGCGCCGGACTGAAGCTTTCTTT; CDR3 protein: CASSEGRRTEAFF
D gene: .; clone size: .; J gene: TRBJ2-7; V gene: TRBV7-9; CDR3 DNA: TGTGCCAGCAGCTTAGGGTTGCCAGCCGCTTGGGGTACATACGAGCAGTACTTC; CDR3 protein: CASSLGLPAAWGTYEQYF
D gene: .; clone size: .; J gene: TRBJ1-5; V gene: TRBV7-2; CDR3 DNA: TGTGCCAGCAGCCCATTATACCTGGGGTTCAATCAGCCCCAGCATTTT; CDR3 protein: CASSPLYLGFNQPQHF
D gene: .; clone size: .; J gene: TRBJ2-3; V gene: TRBV3-1/TRBV3-2; CDR3 DNA: TGTGCCAGCAGCCAAACTAGCACAGATACGCAGTATTTT; CDR3 protein: CASSQTSTDTQYF
D gene: .; clone size: once; J gene: TRBJ1-2; V gene: TRBV5-4; CDR3 DNA: TGTGCCAGCAGTGTGGACAGCTATGGCTACACCTTC; CDR3 protein: CASSVDSYGYTF
D gene: .; clone size: .; J gene: TRBJ2-7; V gene: TRBV7-2; CDR3 DNA: TGTGCCAGCAGCTTGAATAGAGACTACGAGCAGTACTTC; CDR3 protein: CASSLNRDYEQYF
D gene: .; clone size: few; J gene: TRBJ1-2; V gene: TRBV6-6; CDR3 DNA: TGTGCCAGCAGTTATTTACAGATCCAGGGGGGCTACACCTTC; CDR3 protein: CASSYLQIQGGYTF
D gene: TRBD1; clone size: .; J gene: TRBJ1-3; V gene: TRBV11-2; CDR3 DNA: TGTGCCAGCAGCTTCGGTTTGGGACAGACCTCTGGAAACACCATATATTTT; CDR3 protein: CASSFGLGQTSGNTIYF
D gene: .; clone size: .; J gene: TRBJ1-5; V gene: TRBV19; CDR3 DNA: TGTGCCAGTAGTATAGATGGCAGCAATCAGCCCCAGCATTTT; CDR3 protein: CASSIDGSNQPQHF
D gene: .; clone size: .; J gene: TRBJ1-3; V gene: TRBV6-5; CDR3 DNA: TGTGCCAGCAGTTACCCGGACAGCTCTGGAAACACCATATATTTT; CDR3 protein: CASSYPDSSGNTIYF
D gene: .; clone size: .; J gene: TRBJ1-2; V gene: TRBV4-2; CDR3 DNA: TGTGCCAGCAGCCAAGGGGTACGGTTCTATGGCTACACCTTC; CDR3 protein: CASSQGVRFYGYTF
D gene: TRBD1; clone size: .; J gene: TRBJ1-6; V gene: TRBV19; CDR3 DNA: TGTGCCAGTAGACCGGGACAGGGCTATTCACCCCTCCACTTT; CDR3 protein: CASRPGQGYSPLHF
D gene: TRBD1; clone size: .; J gene: TRBJ1-2; V gene: TRBV19; CDR3 DNA: TGTGCCAGTAGTATTGGGACAGGGGGAGCCTATGGCTACACCTTC; CDR3 protein: CASSIGTGGAYGYTF
D gene: .; clone size: .; J gene: TRBJ2-3; V gene: TRBV7-9; CDR3 DNA: TGTGCCAGCAGAACCGGGGCAGATACGCAGTATTTT; CDR3 protein: CASRTGADTQYF
D gene: .; clone size: once; J gene: TRBJ2-5; V gene: TRBV6-5; CDR3 DNA: TGTGCCAGCAGCCCCCCGGGGGTAGAGACCCAGTACTTC; CDR3 protein: CASSPPGVETQYF
D gene: .; clone size: .; J gene: TRBJ1-2; V gene: TRBV4-3; CDR3 DNA: TGCGCCAGCAGCCAAGATGGGCGTGGCTACACCTTC; CDR3 protein: CASSQDGRGYTF
D gene: .; clone size: .; J gene: TRBJ1-1; V gene: TRBV12-3/TRBV12-4; CDR3 DNA: TGTGCCAGCAGTTTGAGGGCAGAAGAGGAAGCTTTCTTT; CDR3 protein: CASSLRAEEEAFF
D gene: TRBD1; clone size: .; J gene: TRBJ1-6; V gene: TRBV9; CDR3 DNA: TGTGCCAGCAGCGCGGGGACAGGGTATAATTCACCCCTCCACTTT; CDR3 protein: CASSAGTGYNSPLHF
D gene: TRBD1; clone size: .; J gene: TRBJ1-1; V gene: TRBV5-1; CDR3 DNA: TGCGCCAGCAGTCTCGGGAGCACAGGGGACACTGAAGCTTTCTTT; CDR3 protein: CASSLGSTGDTEAFF
D gene: .; clone size: once; J gene: TRBJ1-2; V gene: TRBV20-1; CDR3 DNA: TGCAGTGCTACACCTCCGGATGGCTACACCTTC; CDR3 protein: CSATPPDGYTF
D gene: .; clone size: .; J gene: TRBJ2-1; V gene: TRBV20-1; CDR3 DNA: TGCAGTGCTAGTCTCAGTGAAAATGAGCAGTTCTTC; CDR3 protein: CSASLSENEQFF
D gene: .; clone size: .; J gene: TRBJ2-7; V gene: TRBV4-1; CDR3 DNA: TGCGCCAGCAGCCTGCCCTACGAGCAGTACTTC; CDR3 protein: CASSLPYEQYF
D gene: .; clone size: .; J gene: TRBJ1-2; V gene: TRBV29-1; CDR3 DNA: TGCAGCGTTGAAACCGGGGCCACAACTGGCTACACCTTC; CDR3 protein: CSVETGATTGYTF
D gene: .; clone size: few; J gene: TRBJ1-1; V gene: TRBV4-2; CDR3 DNA: TGTGCCAGCAGCCCACGAGGGGGGAGCGGCACTGAAGCTTTCTTT; CDR3 protein: CASSPRGGSGTEAFF